A selection of T cell receptor beta chains follows, all from one sample in a study of beta chain features in type 1 diabetes. Only in-frame clones appear in the TCRdb table, and some are missing; sequencing was by immunoSEQ multiplex PCR. The repertoire holds just over 600,000 clones, with 15% to 19% as singletons. Sequencing input: naive CD4+ T cells from blood. Receptors were obtained from a man between 18 and 35 years old in good health. Each CDR3 is given with its conserved first and last residue. Each record gives: J gene, clone size, D gene, V gene, CDR3 protein, CDR3 DNA. D genes are given only for firm matches. Clone size is stated in some rows and not others, as once, few, many or a class when expanded.

J gene: TRBJ2-5
clone size: few
D gene: -
V gene: TRBV20-1
CDR3 protein: CSAPVWETQYF
CDR3 DNA: TGCAGTGCTCCCGTTTGGGAGACCCAGTACTTC

J gene: TRBJ2-7
clone size: few
D gene: -
V gene: TRBV7-9
CDR3 protein: CASSLGRSDEQYF
CDR3 DNA: TGTGCCAGCAGCTTAGGCCGTAGTGACGAGCAGTACTTC

J gene: TRBJ2-7
clone size: -
D gene: -
V gene: TRBV7-9
CDR3 protein: CASGPGPGLYEQYF
CDR3 DNA: TGTGCCAGCGGACCGGGCCCCGGGTTGTACGAGCAGTACTTC

J gene: TRBJ2-5
clone size: -
D gene: TRBD1
V gene: TRBV5-6
CDR3 protein: CASSLGTGPYQGTQYF
CDR3 DNA: TGTGCCAGCAGCTTGGGGACAGGTCCGTATCAAGGGACCCAGTACTTC

J gene: TRBJ2-7
clone size: -
D gene: -
V gene: TRBV6-5
CDR3 protein: CASSPGSRKGEQYF
CDR3 DNA: TGTGCCAGCAGCCCCGGGTCCCGAAAGGGTGAGCAGTACTTC

J gene: TRBJ2-2
clone size: few
D gene: -
V gene: TRBV11-1
CDR3 protein: CASRGRAQNTGELFF
CDR3 DNA: TGTGCCAGTAGGGGTCGGGCCCAGAACACCGGGGAGCTGTTTTTT

J gene: TRBJ1-4
clone size: -
D gene: -
V gene: TRBV25-1
CDR3 protein: CASGGGLLNEKLFF
CDR3 DNA: TGTGCCAGCGGCGGTGGGTTACTAAATGAAAAACTGTTTTTT

J gene: TRBJ1-2
clone size: few
D gene: TRBD1
V gene: TRBV4-1
CDR3 protein: CASSQPITLGGLGYTF
CDR3 DNA: TGCGCCAGCAGCCAACCTATCACTTTAGGGGGCCTGGGCTACACCTTC

J gene: TRBJ1-1
clone size: -
D gene: -
V gene: TRBV10-3
CDR3 protein: CAISELTVMNTEAFF
CDR3 DNA: TGTGCCATCAGTGAGTTGACAGTCATGAACACTGAAGCTTTCTTT

J gene: TRBJ2-3
clone size: -
D gene: -
V gene: TRBV18
CDR3 protein: CASSLSPSTDTQYF
CDR3 DNA: TGTGCCAGCTCACTCAGTCCTAGCACAGATACGCAGTATTTT

J gene: TRBJ2-2
clone size: -
D gene: TRBD1
V gene: TRBV27
CDR3 protein: CASTVQGLDANTGELFF
CDR3 DNA: TGTGCCAGCACGGTACAGGGGCTGGACGCGAACACCGGGGAGCTGTTTTTT

J gene: TRBJ1-2
clone size: -
D gene: TRBD1
V gene: TRBV20-1
CDR3 protein: CSAWTGPGYTF
CDR3 DNA: TGCAGTGCGTGGACAGGGCCTGGCTACACCTTC

J gene: TRBJ2-5
clone size: many
D gene: TRBD1
V gene: TRBV7-2
CDR3 protein: CASSPDRAVRTQYF
CDR3 DNA: TGTGCCAGCAGCCCGGACAGGGCCGTGCGGACCCAGTACTTC

J gene: TRBJ2-4
clone size: few
D gene: -
V gene: TRBV7-7
CDR3 protein: CASSEGQGNIQYF
CDR3 DNA: TGTGCCAGCAGCGAAGGGCAGGGGAACATTCAGTACTTC

J gene: TRBJ1-2
clone size: few
D gene: -
V gene: TRBV14
CDR3 protein: CASSQDRRSSNYGYTF
CDR3 DNA: TGTGCCAGCAGCCAAGATAGAAGAAGTTCTAACTATGGCTACACCTTC

J gene: TRBJ2-7
clone size: few
D gene: -
V gene: TRBV5-1
CDR3 protein: CASSFAGGEQYF
CDR3 DNA: TGCGCCAGCAGCTTCGCCGGCGGGGAGCAGTACTTC

J gene: TRBJ1-4
clone size: -
D gene: -
V gene: TRBV4-3
CDR3 protein: CASSQRRWGDESNEKLFF
CDR3 DNA: TGCGCCAGCAGCCAACGCCGTTGGGGGGATGAGTCGAATGAAAAACTGTTTTTT

J gene: TRBJ2-1
clone size: few
D gene: -
V gene: TRBV5-1
CDR3 protein: CASSLRPTMTNEQFF
CDR3 DNA: TGCGCCAGCAGCTTGAGGCCAACAATGACCAATGAGCAGTTCTTC

J gene: TRBJ2-1
clone size: -
D gene: TRBD1
V gene: TRBV7-8
CDR3 protein: CASSLARAGGRNEQFF
CDR3 DNA: TGTGCCAGCAGCTTAGCGAGGGCAGGGGGCAGGAATGAGCAGTTCTTC

J gene: TRBJ2-7
clone size: few
D gene: -
V gene: TRBV29-1
CDR3 protein: CSVEVGQGTYEQYF
CDR3 DNA: TGCAGCGTTGAAGTGGGGCAGGGGACTTACGAGCAGTACTTC

J gene: TRBJ2-7
clone size: few
D gene: TRBD1
V gene: TRBV27
CDR3 protein: CASRVGQGRQYF
CDR3 DNA: TGTGCCAGCAGGGTCGGACAGGGCAGGCAGTACTTC

J gene: TRBJ1-5
clone size: -
D gene: TRBD1
V gene: TRBV4-3
CDR3 protein: CASSPWTGKNQPQHF
CDR3 DNA: TGCGCCAGCAGCCCCTGGACAGGGAAAAATCAGCCCCAGCATTTT

J gene: TRBJ2-5
clone size: few
D gene: TRBD2
V gene: TRBV4-3
CDR3 protein: CASSQGRLAGGQETQYF
CDR3 DNA: TGCGCCAGCAGCCAAGGAAGACTAGCGGGAGGGCAAGAGACCCAGTACTTC

J gene: TRBJ2-3
clone size: few
D gene: -
V gene: TRBV19
CDR3 protein: CASSISWNNTDTQYF
CDR3 DNA: TGTGCCAGTAGTATCAGCTGGAACAACACAGATACGCAGTATTTT

J gene: TRBJ2-7
clone size: many
D gene: -
V gene: TRBV10-3
CDR3 protein: CAISLSGYEQYF
CDR3 DNA: TGTGCCATCAGCCTCAGTGGGTACGAGCAGTACTTC

J gene: TRBJ2-4
clone size: few
D gene: -
V gene: TRBV5-1
CDR3 protein: CASSLEVSLAKNIQYF
CDR3 DNA: TGCGCCAGCAGCTTGGAAGTTTCACTAGCCAAAAACATTCAGTACTTC

J gene: TRBJ2-7
clone size: -
D gene: TRBD2
V gene: TRBV27
CDR3 protein: CASRASGTFYEQYF
CDR3 DNA: TGTGCCAGCAGAGCTAGCGGGACTTTCTACGAGCAGTACTTC

J gene: TRBJ2-1
clone size: few
D gene: TRBD2
V gene: TRBV7-3
CDR3 protein: CASSPRLAGDNEQFF
CDR3 DNA: TGTGCCAGCAGCCCCCGACTAGCGGGGGACAATGAGCAGTTCTTC

J gene: TRBJ2-2
clone size: few
D gene: TRBD1
V gene: TRBV7-2
CDR3 protein: CASSTDRVITGELFF
CDR3 DNA: TGTGCCAGCAGCACGGACAGGGTGATCACCGGGGAGCTGTTTTTT

J gene: TRBJ2-3
clone size: -
D gene: -
V gene: TRBV6-5
CDR3 protein: CASSSWTASTDTQYF
CDR3 DNA: TGTGCCAGCAGTTCCTGGACAGCAAGCACAGATACGCAGTATTTT

J gene: TRBJ2-5
clone size: few
D gene: -
V gene: TRBV7-9
CDR3 protein: CASRPSGGQETQYF
CDR3 DNA: TGTGCCAGCAGACCCAGTGGCGGCCAAGAGACCCAGTACTTC

J gene: TRBJ1-6
clone size: -
D gene: -
V gene: TRBV25-1
CDR3 protein: CASSERGRLNSPLHF
CDR3 DNA: TGTGCCAGCAGTGAAAGGGGCAGATTAAATTCACCCCTCCACTTT

J gene: TRBJ2-1
clone size: few
D gene: -
V gene: TRBV6-5
CDR3 protein: CASSYGQRSSSNEQFF
CDR3 DNA: TGTGCCAGCAGTTACGGACAGCGCAGCTCATCCAATGAGCAGTTCTTC

J gene: TRBJ2-7
clone size: -
D gene: -
V gene: TRBV7-2
CDR3 protein: CASSSGAGARIYEQYF
CDR3 DNA: TGTGCCAGCAGCTCCGGGGCAGGGGCACGCATCTACGAGCAGTACTTC

J gene: TRBJ1-3
clone size: few
D gene: TRBD1
V gene: TRBV7-9
CDR3 protein: CASSSQGVSGNTIYF
CDR3 DNA: TGTGCCAGCAGCTCTCAGGGGGTCTCTGGAAACACCATATATTTT

J gene: TRBJ2-3
clone size: few
D gene: TRBD2
V gene: TRBV11-1
CDR3 protein: CASSLGGGRTDTQYF
CDR3 DNA: TGTGCCAGCAGCCTCGGGGGAGGGCGGACAGATACGCAGTATTTT

J gene: TRBJ2-1
clone size: -
D gene: -
V gene: TRBV11-2
CDR3 protein: CASSLIRSQSSYNEQFF
CDR3 DNA: TGTGCCAGCAGCTTAATCAGGTCCCAGAGCTCCTACAATGAGCAGTTCTTC

J gene: TRBJ2-6
clone size: few
D gene: -
V gene: TRBV5-1
CDR3 protein: CASGQGGSGANVLTF
CDR3 DNA: TGCGCCAGCGGCCAGGGGGGCTCTGGGGCCAACGTCCTGACTTTC

J gene: TRBJ2-5
clone size: few
D gene: TRBD2
V gene: TRBV7-2
CDR3 protein: CASSVLAGGSGTQYF
CDR3 DNA: TGTGCCAGCAGCGTCCTAGCGGGGGGTTCAGGGACCCAGTACTTC

J gene: TRBJ1-1
clone size: -
D gene: TRBD1
V gene: TRBV7-9
CDR3 protein: CASSARGQMNTEAFF
CDR3 DNA: TGTGCCAGCAGCGCGCGGGGACAGATGAACACTGAAGCTTTCTTT

J gene: TRBJ1-4
clone size: -
D gene: -
V gene: TRBV6-4
CDR3 protein: CASSEKDRNEKLFF
CDR3 DNA: TGTGCCAGCAGTGAGAAGGATCGGAATGAAAAACTGTTTTTT